This TCR beta chain comes out of a study of cytomegalovirus exposure and HLA in healthy donors. Regarding the study as a whole: The investigators catalogued 150 to 200 TCR beta chains as cytomegalovirus-associated.

Notes on this clone: The antigen is not known.

Data came from immunoSEQ multiplex PCR; TCRdb stores just in-frame clones and leaves some out. The sample holds some 64,000 clones, less than 96% seen once. This CDR3 comprises 13 residues. Germline CDR1 reads SEHNR; CDR2 reads FQNEAQ (reference sequence). Trimming cost V 5 bases and J 8 bases; bases outside gene matches: 4. This chain uses TRBV7-9 with TRBJ2-1; TRBD2 agrees at 9 bases. Sequenced material: PBMCs. This sequence was found in a young woman in good health and CMV-seronegative. The CDR3 loop reads CASSTRLADEQFF. Here the CDR3 DNA reads TGTGCCAGCAGCACCCGACTAGCGGATGAGCAGTTCTTC.